This TCR beta chain appears in the sequencing data of a study of T cell responses to AZD1222 COVID-19 vaccine. Study conclusions and caveats: Researchers took repertoire samples only after the peak T cell response had come. The donors showed a predominance of white British ancestry and of females, with possible underestimation of clonal diversity. Seropositive status at baseline applied to only 5 to 7 AZD1222 recipients.

This table comes from immunoSEQ multiplex PCR, and its TCRdb copy is limited to in-frame clones, with some not included. Of more than 75,000 clones in the sample, approximately 90% were seen once. The germline CDR1 and CDR2 sequences are SGHTA and FQGNSA. The CDR3 length is 15 residues. J gave up 6 bases and V 5 bases, and 9 bases lay outside the gene matches. As concerns this clone: The target antigen is unknown.

This sequence was found in an adult who received the AZD1222 COVID-19 vaccine. The chain employs TRBV7-2 and TRBJ2-1; 8 bases are a match to TRBD2. The sequencing used peripheral blood, collected 28 days after the second AZD1222 dose. The CDR3, as DNA: TGTGCCAGCAGCCCCAGCGGGGGATCCCCCAATGAGCAGTTCTTC. This sequence encodes CASSPSGGSPNEQFF.